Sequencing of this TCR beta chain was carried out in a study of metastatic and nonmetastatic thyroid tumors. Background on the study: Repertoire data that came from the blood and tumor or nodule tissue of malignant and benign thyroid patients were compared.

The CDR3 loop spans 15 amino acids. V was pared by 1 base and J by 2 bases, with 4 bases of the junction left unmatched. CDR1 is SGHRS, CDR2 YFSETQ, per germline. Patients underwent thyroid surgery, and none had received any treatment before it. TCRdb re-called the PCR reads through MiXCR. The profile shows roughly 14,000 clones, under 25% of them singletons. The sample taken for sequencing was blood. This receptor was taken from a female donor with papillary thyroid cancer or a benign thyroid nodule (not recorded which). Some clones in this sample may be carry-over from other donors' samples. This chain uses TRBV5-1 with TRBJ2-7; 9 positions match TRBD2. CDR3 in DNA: TGCGCCAGCAGCTTGAGGGCGGGGGGGCCCTACGAGCAGTACTTC. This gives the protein CASSLRAGGPYEQYF.